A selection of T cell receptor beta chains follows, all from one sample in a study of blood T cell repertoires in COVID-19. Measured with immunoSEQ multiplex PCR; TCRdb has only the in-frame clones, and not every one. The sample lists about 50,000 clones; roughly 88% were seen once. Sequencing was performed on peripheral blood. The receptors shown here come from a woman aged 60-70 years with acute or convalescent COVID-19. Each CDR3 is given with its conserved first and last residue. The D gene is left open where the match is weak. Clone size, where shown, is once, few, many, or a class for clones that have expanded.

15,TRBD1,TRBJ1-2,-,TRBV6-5,CASSYSSGQGASYTF,TGTGCCAGCAGTTACAGTTCCGGACAGGGGGCCTCCTACACCTTC
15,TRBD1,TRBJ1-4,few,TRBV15,CATSRDKGQNEKLFF,TGTGCCACCAGCAGAGATAAGGGACAGAATGAAAAACTGTTTTTT
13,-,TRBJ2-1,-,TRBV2,CASTKGRQSEQFF,TGTGCCAGCACCAAGGGGAGGCAAAGTGAGCAGTTCTTC
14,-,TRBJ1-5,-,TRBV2,CASGGGGFDQPQHF,TGTGCCAGCGGTGGGGGGGGGTTCGATCAGCCCCAGCATTTT
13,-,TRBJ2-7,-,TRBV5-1,CASSVWGSYEQYF,TGCGCCAGCAGTGTATGGGGCTCTTACGAGCAGTACTTC
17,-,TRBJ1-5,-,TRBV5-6,CASSLLRSGVSNQPQHF,TGTGCCAGCAGCTTGTTACGGTCGGGTGTGAGCAATCAGCCCCAGCATTTT
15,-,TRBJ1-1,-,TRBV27,CASRIYAQGFTEAFF,TGTGCCAGCAGAATCTATGCCCAGGGATTCACTGAAGCTTTCTTT
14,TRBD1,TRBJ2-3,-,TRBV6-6,CASRVTGSTDTQYF,TGTGCCAGCAGGGTGACAGGGAGCACAGATACGCAGTATTTT
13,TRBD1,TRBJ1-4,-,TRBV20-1,CSASRTGGEKLFF,TGCAGTGCTAGTCGGACAGGTGGTGAAAAACTGTTTTTT
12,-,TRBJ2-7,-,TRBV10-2,CASSGTFYEQYF,TGCGCCAGCAGTGGGACTTTCTACGAGCAGTACTTC
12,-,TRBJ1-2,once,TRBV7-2,CASTPGLYGYTF,TGTGCCAGCACCCCAGGGTTATATGGCTACACCTTC
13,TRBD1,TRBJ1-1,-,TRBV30,CAWRAPGGNEAFF,TGTGCCTGGAGGGCTCCAGGGGGCAATGAAGCTTTCTTT
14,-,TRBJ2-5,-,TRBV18,CASSPPSGQETQYF,TGTGCCAGCTCACCACCCTCAGGGCAAGAGACCCAGTACTTC
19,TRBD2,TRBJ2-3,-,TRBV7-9,CASSLVTSGGPLGTDTQYF,TGTGCCAGCAGCTTAGTAACTAGCGGGGGCCCACTTGGCACAGATACGCAGTATTTT
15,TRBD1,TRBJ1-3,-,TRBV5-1,CASSEGTVSGNTIYF,TGCGCCAGCAGCGAAGGGACAGTCTCTGGAAACACCATATATTTT
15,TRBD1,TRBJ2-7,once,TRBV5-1,CASSARDRGLLVQYF,TGCGCCAGCAGCGCACGGGACAGGGGGCTTTTGGTGCAGTACTTC
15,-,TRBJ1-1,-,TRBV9,CASSPRQAANTEAFF,TGTGCCAGCAGCCCCAGACAGGCGGCGAACACTGAAGCTTTCTTT
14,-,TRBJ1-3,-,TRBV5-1,CASSLESPGNTIYF,TGCGCCAGCAGCTTGGAATCTCCTGGAAACACCATATATTTT
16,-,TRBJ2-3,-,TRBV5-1,CASSVGTTGRGDTQYF,TGCGCCAGCAGCGTCGGGACCACAGGGCGCGGGGATACGCAGTATTTT
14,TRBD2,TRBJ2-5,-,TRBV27,CASSPASGARTQYF,TGTGCCAGCAGTCCCGCTAGCGGGGCACGGACCCAGTACTTC
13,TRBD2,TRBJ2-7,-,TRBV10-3,CAIRLAGGFEQYF,TGTGCCATCCGACTAGCGGGAGGATTCGAGCAGTACTTC
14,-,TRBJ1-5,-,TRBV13,CASSSPGNNQPQHF,TGTGCCAGCAGCTCTCCAGGGAACAATCAGCCCCAGCATTTT
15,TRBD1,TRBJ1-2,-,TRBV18,CASSQDRGLGDGYTF,TGTGCCAGCTCGCAAGACAGGGGCCTTGGCGATGGCTACACCTTC
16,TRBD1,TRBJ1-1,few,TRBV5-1,CASSFLSGGRGSEAFF,TGCGCCAGCAGCTTTCTATCAGGGGGTAGAGGGTCTGAAGCTTTCTTT
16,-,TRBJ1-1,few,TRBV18,CASSFSKMGADTEAFF,TGTGCCAGCTCATTTTCTAAGATGGGGGCTGACACTGAAGCTTTCTTT
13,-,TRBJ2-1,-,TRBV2,CASRKLTDNEQFF,TGTGCCAGCAGAAAATTGACTGACAATGAGCAGTTCTTC
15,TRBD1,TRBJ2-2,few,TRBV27,CASSLSTGASGELFF,TGTGCCAGCAGTTTATCGACAGGGGCGTCCGGGGAGCTGTTTTTT
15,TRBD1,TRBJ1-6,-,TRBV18,CASSPPGTATTPLHF,TGTGCCAGCTCACCACCGGGGACAGCGACCACACCCCTCCACTTT
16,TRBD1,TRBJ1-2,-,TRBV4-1,CASSQGTATPNYGYTF,TGCGCCAGCAGCCAGGGGACAGCTACCCCGAACTATGGCTACACCTTC
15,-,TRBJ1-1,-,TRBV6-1,CASSDLGQSSTEAFF,TGTGCCAGCAGTGATTTGGGACAAAGTAGCACTGAAGCTTTCTTT
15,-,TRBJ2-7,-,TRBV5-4,CASSSPTGGSYEQYF,TGTGCCAGCAGCTCTCCGACAGGTGGCTCCTACGAGCAGTACTTC
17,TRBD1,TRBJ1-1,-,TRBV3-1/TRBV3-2,CASSQGSQGVLNTEAFF,TGTGCCAGCAGCCAAGGATCCCAGGGGGTACTGAACACTGAAGCTTTCTTT
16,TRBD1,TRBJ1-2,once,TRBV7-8,CASSVAHRDSNYGYTF,TGTGCCAGCAGCGTGGCTCACCGGGACAGTAACTATGGCTACACCTTC
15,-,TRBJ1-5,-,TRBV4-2,CASSETHGQNQPQHF,TGTGCCAGCAGCGAAACCCATGGACAGAATCAGCCCCAGCATTTT
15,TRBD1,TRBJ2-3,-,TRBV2,CASSASWTGPDTQYF,TGTGCCAGCAGTGCCTCGTGGACAGGGCCGGATACGCAGTATTTT
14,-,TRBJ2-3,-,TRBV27,CASRVPGLGDTQYF,TGTGCCAGCAGAGTCCCGGGACTCGGAGATACGCAGTATTTT